Sequencing of this T cell receptor (beta chain) was carried out in a study of human T cells and chemical hapten exposure. About the research overall: Researchers reported sensitizing a 2 cm by 2 cm upper inner arm skin site with 2% DPC. Patch tests applied 0.01% DPC to the upper back, read at 6 days.

The CDR3 runs to 15 residues. V was trimmed by 4 bases and J by 0 bases, leaving 10 bases between them. Germline lookup yields CDR1 SNHLY and CDR2 FYNNEI. MiXCR was run by TCRdb on the RACE reads, yielding one entry per CDR3 protein. This repertoire shows 95,000 to 150,000 distinct CDR3 sequences, about 14% found once; its top ten account for around 2.8%. Indicated time point: pre-sensitization, week 0. Specified treatment: therapeutic diphenylcyclopropenone sensitization with weekly scalp DPC. The starting material was whole blood, obtained in connection with sensitization to the hapten diphenylcyclopropenone (DPC). The gene calls are TRBV2 and TRBJ2-1; D is possibly TRBD1 (6 bases). The sequence was obtained from a woman aged 18 to 35 with alopecia areata. Some clones in this sample may be carry-over from other donors' samples. CDR3 sequence (DNA): TGTGCCAGCAGTGTTGTCAGGGGCTCCTACAATGAGCAGTTCTTC. Residues: CASSVVRGSYNEQFF.